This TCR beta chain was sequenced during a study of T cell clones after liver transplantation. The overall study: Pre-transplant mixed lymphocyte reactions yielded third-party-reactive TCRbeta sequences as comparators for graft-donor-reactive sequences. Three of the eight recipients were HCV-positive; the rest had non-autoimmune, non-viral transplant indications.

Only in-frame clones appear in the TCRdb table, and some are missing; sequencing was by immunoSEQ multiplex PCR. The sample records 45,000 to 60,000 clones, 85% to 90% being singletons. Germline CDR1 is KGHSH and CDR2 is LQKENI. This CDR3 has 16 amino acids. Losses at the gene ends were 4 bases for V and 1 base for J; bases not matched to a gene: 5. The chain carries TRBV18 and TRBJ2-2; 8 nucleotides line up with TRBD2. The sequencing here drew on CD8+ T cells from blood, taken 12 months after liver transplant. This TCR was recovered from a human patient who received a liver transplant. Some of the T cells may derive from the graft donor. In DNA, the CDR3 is TGTGCCAGCTCACTACTAGCGGTCATGAACACCGGGGAGCTGTTTTTT. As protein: CASSLLAVMNTGELFF.